A single sample is the source of the 11 T cell receptor beta chains below, sequenced in a study of cytomegalovirus exposure and HLA in healthy donors. Using immunoSEQ multiplex PCR, the repertoire was profiled, and TCRdb retains in-frame clones only, with some absent. The table has about 190,000 clones, about 82% seen once; the top ten hold more than 1.4%. Sequencing input: PBMCs. Receptors were obtained from a woman aged 18-35 years in good health and CMV-seronegative.

This chain uses TRBV5-1 with TRBJ1-1; maybe TRBD1 (5 bases). The CDR3 contains 14 residues. Germline V gene sequence: CDR1 SGHRS, CDR2 YFSETQ. V gave up 6 bases and J gave up 1 base, with 13 bases separating them. CDR3 nucleotide sequence: TGCGCCAGCATCTCCGGGACTGGGAACACTGAAGCTTTCTTT. Translated: CASISGTGNTEAFF. Complete variable domain (other parts from reference TRBV5-1 and TRBJ1-1): KAGVTQTPRYLIKTRGQQVTLSCSPISGHRSVSWYQQTPGQGLQFLFEYFSETQRNKGNFPGRFSGRQFSNSRSEMNVSTLELGDSALYLCASISGTGNTEAFFGQGTRLTVV.

The sample holds one count of this clone. This chain uses TRBV7-3 with TRBJ2-3; 8 bases map to TRBD2. Germline CDR1 SGHTA, CDR2 FQGTGA. The V gene end was trimmed by 5 bases and the J gene end by 1 base; junction bases not matched to a gene: 11. CDR3 length: 17 residues. The CDR3 nucleotides read TGTGCCAGCAGCCCACGCCCAGCGGGGGCTCGCACAGATACGCAGTATTTT. Its protein product is CASSPRPAGARTDTQYF.

The gene calls are TRBV5-1 and TRBJ2-5; possibly TRBD2 for D (6 bases). V lost 0 bases, J lost 4 bases, and 13 bases lay in between. CDR1 and CDR2 from the germline V gene are SGHRS and YFSETQ. This CDR3 region has 15 residues. Written as DNA, the CDR3 is TGCGCCAGCAGCTTGGGCGGAGGAGGGGCAGAGACCCAGTACTTC. Encoded protein: CASSLGGGGAETQYF. The variable domain in full, completed from reference TRBV5-1 and TRBJ2-5, reads KAGVTQTPRYLIKTRGQQVTLSCSPISGHRSVSWYQQTPGQGLQFLFEYFSETQRNKGNFPGRFSGRQFSNSRSEMNVSTLELGDSALYLCASSLGGGGAETQYFGPGTRLLVL.

The chain combines TRBV10-3 with TRBJ1-2; TRBD1 is a possible D gene (6 bases). The germline CDR1 and CDR2 sequences are ENHRY and SYGVKD. The CDR3 covers 16 residues. V was pared by 7 bases and J by 3 bases, with 21 bases between. The CDR3 sequence: CAITPFGRGQDYGYTF. In DNA form, the CDR3 reads TGTGCCATCACCCCCTTTGGGCGGGGGCAGGACTATGGCTACACCTTC.

This clone was counted between two and nine times. The rearrangement uses TRBV5-1 and TRBJ1-5, with 8 positions matching TRBD1. The CDR3 runs to 14 residues. The trim removed 2 bases at V and 5 bases at J, leaving 3 bases unmatched. CDR1 is SGHRS and CDR2 is YFSETQ in the germline V gene. In DNA form, the CDR3 reads TGCGCCAGCAGCTTACAGGGGGGAGATCAGCCCCAGCATTTT. Translated, it gives CASSLQGGDQPQHF.

The chain couples TRBV5-1 to TRBJ2-7; 7 nucleotides match TRBD2. J lost 4 bases, V lost 1 base, and 8 bases had no gene match. This CDR3 is 15 amino acids long. Germline V lookup: CDR1 SGHRS, CDR2 YFSETQ. The CDR3 bases are TGCGCCAGCAGCTTGTCAGACTTGGGGGGGTACGAGCAGTACTTC. It specifies CASSLSDLGGYEQYF.

The V gene is TRBV6-1, the J gene TRBJ1-5; no definite D call. The germline gives CDR1 MNHNS, CDR2 SASEGT. The ends were cut back, 4 bases at V and 4 bases at J, with 14 bases in the middle. There are 15 residues in the CDR3. The CDR3: CASSGFGVPNQPQHF. CDR3 coding DNA: TGTGCCAGCAGTGGATTCGGGGTACCGAATCAGCCCCAGCATTTT.

J is TRBJ2-2 and V is TRBV5-1; 14 positions match TRBD2. The CDR3 runs 15 residues. V shed 4 bases, J shed 5 bases, and the junction held 1 base outside the gene matches. CDR1 and CDR2 from the germline V gene are SGHRS and YFSETQ. CDR3 nucleotide sequence: TGCGCCAGCAGCGGGACTAGCGGGAGAACCGGGGAGCTGTTTTTT. Translated: CASSGTSGRTGELFF.

This clone was recorded only once. The chain recombines TRBV4-1 with TRBJ2-3, with TRBD2 matching 7 bases. V was clipped by 8 bases and J by 4 bases; unmatched bases: 15. The germline V gene encodes CDR1 MGHRA and CDR2 YSYEKL. The CDR3 runs 16 residues. The CDR3 DNA is TGCGCCAGCCGCCGGAGTGGCGGGAGCGGGTCAGATACGCAGTATTTT. Encoded protein: CASRRSGGSGSDTQYF.

V gene TRBV20-1 combines with J gene TRBJ2-1; D gene unclear. Trimming took 3 bases from V and 15 from J, leaving 15 bases between them. Germline V lookup: CDR1 DFQATT, CDR2 SNEGSKA (reference sequence). CDR3 size: 11 residues. This CDR3 reads CSASLGPERFF. The CDR3 bases are TGCAGTGCTAGTCTGGGCCCAGAGAGGTTCTTC.

The table lists this clone with a count of one. The gene calls are TRBV5-4 and TRBJ2-5; no reliable D call. V was clipped by 0 bases and J by 2 bases, with 2 bases between them. CDR1 is SGHNT and CDR2 is YYREEE in the germline V gene (reference sequence). The CDR3 is 12 residues long. DNA of the CDR3: TGTGCCAGCAGCTTGGCTCAAGAGACCCAGTACTTC. Translation gives CASSLAQETQYF.